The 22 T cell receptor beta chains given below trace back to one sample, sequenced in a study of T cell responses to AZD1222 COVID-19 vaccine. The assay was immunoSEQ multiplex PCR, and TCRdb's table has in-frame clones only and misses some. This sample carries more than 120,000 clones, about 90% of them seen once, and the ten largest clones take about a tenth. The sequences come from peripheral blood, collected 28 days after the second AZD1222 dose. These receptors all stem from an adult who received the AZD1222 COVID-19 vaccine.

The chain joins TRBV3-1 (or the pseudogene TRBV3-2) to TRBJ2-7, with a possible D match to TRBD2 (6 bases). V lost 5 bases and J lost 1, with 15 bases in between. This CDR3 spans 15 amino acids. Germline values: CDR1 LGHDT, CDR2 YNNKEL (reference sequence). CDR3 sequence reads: CASSAPGRESYEQYF. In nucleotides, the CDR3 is TGTGCCAGCAGCGCTCCGGGACGGGAGTCCTACGAGCAGTACTTC.

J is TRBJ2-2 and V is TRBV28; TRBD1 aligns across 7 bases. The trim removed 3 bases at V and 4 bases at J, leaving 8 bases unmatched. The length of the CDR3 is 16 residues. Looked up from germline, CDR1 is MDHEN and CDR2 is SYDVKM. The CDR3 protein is CASSLTGFEGTGELFF. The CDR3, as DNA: TGTGCCAGCAGTTTGACAGGGTTTGAGGGCACCGGGGAGCTGTTTTTT.

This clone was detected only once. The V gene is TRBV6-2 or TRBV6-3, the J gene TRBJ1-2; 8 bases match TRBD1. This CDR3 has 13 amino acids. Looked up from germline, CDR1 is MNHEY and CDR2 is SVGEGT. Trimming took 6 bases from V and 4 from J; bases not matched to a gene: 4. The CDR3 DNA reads TGTGCCAGCAGCCCTACAGGGGGCTATGGCTACACCTTC. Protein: CASSPTGGYGYTF.

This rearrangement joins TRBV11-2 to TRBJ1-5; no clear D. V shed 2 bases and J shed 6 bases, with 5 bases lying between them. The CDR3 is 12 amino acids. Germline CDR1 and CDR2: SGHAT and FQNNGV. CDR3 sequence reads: CASSLSGQPQHF. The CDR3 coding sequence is TGTGCCAGCAGCTTAAGTGGTCAGCCCCAGCATTTT.

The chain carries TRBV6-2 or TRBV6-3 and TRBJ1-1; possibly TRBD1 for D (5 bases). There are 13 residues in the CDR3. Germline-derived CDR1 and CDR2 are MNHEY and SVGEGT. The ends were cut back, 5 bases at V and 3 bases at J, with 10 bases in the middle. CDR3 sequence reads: CASSDLGDTEAFF. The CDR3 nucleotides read TGTGCCAGCAGTGATTTGGGGGACACTGAAGCTTTCTTT.

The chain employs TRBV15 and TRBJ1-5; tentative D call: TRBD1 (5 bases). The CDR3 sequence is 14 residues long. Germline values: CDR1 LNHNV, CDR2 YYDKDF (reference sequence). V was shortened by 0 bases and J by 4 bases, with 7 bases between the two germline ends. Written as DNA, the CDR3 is TGTGCCACCAGCAGAGATAAGGGGAATCAGCCCCAGCATTTT. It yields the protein CATSRDKGNQPQHF.

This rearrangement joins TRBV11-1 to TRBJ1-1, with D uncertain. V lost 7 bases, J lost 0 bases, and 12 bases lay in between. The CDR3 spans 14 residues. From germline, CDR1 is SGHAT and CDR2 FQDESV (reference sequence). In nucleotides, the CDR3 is TGTGCCAGCACCCGAGGGTTGGTGAACACTGAAGCTTTCTTT. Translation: CASTRGLVNTEAFF.

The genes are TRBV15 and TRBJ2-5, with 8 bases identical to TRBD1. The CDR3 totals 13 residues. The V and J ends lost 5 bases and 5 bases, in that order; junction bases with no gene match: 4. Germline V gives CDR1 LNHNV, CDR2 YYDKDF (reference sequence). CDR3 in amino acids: CATSPRQGETQYF. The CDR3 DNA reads TGTGCCACCAGCCCGCGACAGGGGGAGACCCAGTACTTC.

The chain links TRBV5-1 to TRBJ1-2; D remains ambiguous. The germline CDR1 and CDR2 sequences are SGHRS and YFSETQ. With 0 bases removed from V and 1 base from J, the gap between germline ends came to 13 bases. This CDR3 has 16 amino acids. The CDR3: CASSLGWAEVNYGYTF. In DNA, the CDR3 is TGCGCCAGCAGCTTGGGTTGGGCAGAAGTTAACTATGGCTACACCTTC.

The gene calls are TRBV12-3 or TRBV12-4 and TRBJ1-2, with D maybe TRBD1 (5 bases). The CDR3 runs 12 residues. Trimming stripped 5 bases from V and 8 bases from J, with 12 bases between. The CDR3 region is CASSAGTEGYTF. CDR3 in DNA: TGTGCCAGCAGTGCAGGGACCGAAGGCTACACCTTC.

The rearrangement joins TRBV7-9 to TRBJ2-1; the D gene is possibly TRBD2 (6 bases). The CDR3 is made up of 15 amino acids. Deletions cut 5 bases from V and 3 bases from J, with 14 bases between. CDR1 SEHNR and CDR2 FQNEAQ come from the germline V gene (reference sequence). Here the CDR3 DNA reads TGTGCCAGCAGCATAAAGGGACTCGTCTACAATGAGCAGTTCTTC. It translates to CASSIKGLVYNEQFF.

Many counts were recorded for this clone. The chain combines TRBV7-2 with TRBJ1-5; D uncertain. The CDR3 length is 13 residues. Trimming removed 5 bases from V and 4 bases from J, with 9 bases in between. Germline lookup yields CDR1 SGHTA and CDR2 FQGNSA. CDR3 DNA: TGTGCCAGCAGCCAGGAGATGAATCAGCCCCAGCATTTT. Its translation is CASSQEMNQPQHF.

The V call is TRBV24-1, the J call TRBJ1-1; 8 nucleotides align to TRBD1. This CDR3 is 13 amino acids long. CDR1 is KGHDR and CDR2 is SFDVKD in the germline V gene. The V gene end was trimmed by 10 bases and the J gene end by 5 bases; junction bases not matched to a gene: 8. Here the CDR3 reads CATETGVRTEAFF. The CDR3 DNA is TGTGCCACTGAGACAGGGGTAAGGACTGAAGCTTTCTTT.

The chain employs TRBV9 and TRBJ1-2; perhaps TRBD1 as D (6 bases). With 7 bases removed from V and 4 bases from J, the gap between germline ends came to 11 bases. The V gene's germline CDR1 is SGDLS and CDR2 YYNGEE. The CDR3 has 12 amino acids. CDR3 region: CASLGGGYGYTF. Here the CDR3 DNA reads TGTGCCAGCCTCGGGGGCGGCTATGGCTACACCTTC.

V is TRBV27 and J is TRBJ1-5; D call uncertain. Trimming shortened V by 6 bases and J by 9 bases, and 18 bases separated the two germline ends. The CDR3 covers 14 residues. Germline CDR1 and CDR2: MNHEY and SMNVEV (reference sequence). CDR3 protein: CASRKTAAVGPQHF. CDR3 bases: TGTGCCAGCAGGAAGACCGCCGCGGTTGGGCCCCAGCATTTT.

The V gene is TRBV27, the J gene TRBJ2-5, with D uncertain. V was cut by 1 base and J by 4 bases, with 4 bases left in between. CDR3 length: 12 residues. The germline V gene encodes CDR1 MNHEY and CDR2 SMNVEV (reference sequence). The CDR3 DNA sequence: TGTGCCAGCAGTTTATGGGGAGAGACCCAGTACTTC. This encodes CASSLWGETQYF.

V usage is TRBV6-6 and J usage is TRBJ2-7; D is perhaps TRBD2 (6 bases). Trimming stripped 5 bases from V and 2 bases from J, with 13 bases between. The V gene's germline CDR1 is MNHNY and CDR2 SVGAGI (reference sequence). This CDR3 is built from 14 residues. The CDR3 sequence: CASSTGTPAYEQYV. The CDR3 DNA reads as TGTGCCAGCAGTACCGGGACTCCGGCCTACGAGCAGTACGTC.

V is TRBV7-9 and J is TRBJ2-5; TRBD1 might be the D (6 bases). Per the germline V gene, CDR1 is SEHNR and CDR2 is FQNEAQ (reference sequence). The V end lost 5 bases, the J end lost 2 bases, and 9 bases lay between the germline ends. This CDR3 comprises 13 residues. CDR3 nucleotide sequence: TGTGCCAGCAGCCGTGGACAGCAAGAGACCCAGTACTTC. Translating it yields CASSRGQQETQYF.

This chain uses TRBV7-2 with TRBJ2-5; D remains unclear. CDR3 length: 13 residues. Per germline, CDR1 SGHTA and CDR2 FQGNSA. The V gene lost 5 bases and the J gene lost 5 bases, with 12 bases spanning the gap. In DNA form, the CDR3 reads TGTGCCAGCAGCCCCACCCGCGCGGAGACCCAGTACTTC. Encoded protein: CASSPTRAETQYF.

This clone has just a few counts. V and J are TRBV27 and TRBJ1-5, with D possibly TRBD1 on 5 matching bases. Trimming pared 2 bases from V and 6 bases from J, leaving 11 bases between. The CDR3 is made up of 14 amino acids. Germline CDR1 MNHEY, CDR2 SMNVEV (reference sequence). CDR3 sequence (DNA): TGTGCCAGCAGTTTACGGTGGGGGATTCAGCCCCAGCATTTT. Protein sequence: CASSLRWGIQPQHF.

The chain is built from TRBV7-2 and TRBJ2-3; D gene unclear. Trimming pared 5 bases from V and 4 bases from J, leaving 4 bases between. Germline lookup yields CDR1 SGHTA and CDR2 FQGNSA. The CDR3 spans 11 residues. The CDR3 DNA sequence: TGTGCCAGCAGCGGCTCAGATACGCAGTATTTT. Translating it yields CASSGSDTQYF.

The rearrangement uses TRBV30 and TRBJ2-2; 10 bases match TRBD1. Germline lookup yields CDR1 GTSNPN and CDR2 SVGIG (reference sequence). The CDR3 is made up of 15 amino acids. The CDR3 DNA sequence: TGTGCGCCCCGGGACAGGGGACCGAACACCGGGGAGCTGTTTTTT. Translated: CAPRDRGPNTGELFF.